This is a list of T cell receptor beta chains from one sample in a study of long-term antiretroviral therapy in people with HIV. TCRdb's table, derived via immunoSEQ multiplex PCR, lists solely in-frame clones and lacks some. This table has about 27,000 clones, around three quarters appearing once. The material sequenced was unsorted PBMCs, taken 2.1 years after starting antiretroviral therapy. The receptors stem from a man in his thirties or forties with HIV. CDR3s include the opening cysteine and the closing phenylalanine or tryptophan. A D gene is named only where the DNA matches it firmly. Only some rows state a clone size, as once, few, many or a class for expanded clones.

size,D,V,J,CDR3,DNA
.,.,TRBV29-1,TRBJ1-1,CSAREGGAFF,TGCAGCGCCCGTGAGGGGGGAGCTTTCTTT
.,.,TRBV11-3,TRBJ2-7,CASSPPGAPNEQYF,TGTGCCAGCAGCCCTCCCGGGGCGCCCAACGAGCAGTACTTC
once,TRBD1,TRBV9,TRBJ2-5,CASSRQGESSETQYF,TGTGCCAGCAGCAGACAGGGCGAGTCGTCGGAGACCCAGTACTTC
once,.,TRBV7-8,TRBJ1-1,CASSPRPIPSNTEAFF,TGTGCCAGCAGCCCCAGACCCATCCCCTCTAACACTGAAGCTTTCTTT
.,.,TRBV18,TRBJ1-3,CASSQSAGTLGNTIYF,TGTGCCAGCTCCCAGTCAGCGGGGACGCTCGGAAACACCATATATTTT
.,TRBD1,TRBV7-9,TRBJ2-3,CASSLRDRTPDTQYF,TGTGCCAGCAGCTTACGGGACAGGACCCCAGATACGCAGTATTTT
.,TRBD1,TRBV28,TRBJ2-7,CASKQTGTLREQYF,TGTGCCAGCAAACAGACAGGGACGCTGAGAGAGCAGTACTTC
.,.,TRBV4-1,TRBJ2-1,CASSQEARVQQFF,TGCGCCAGCAGCCAAGAAGCGAGGGTACAGCAGTTCTTC
.,TRBD1,TRBV7-9,TRBJ2-1,CASNRGSAPYNEQFF,TGTGCCAGCAACAGGGGGAGTGCCCCCTACAATGAGCAGTTCTTC
.,TRBD1,TRBV5-5,TRBJ1-4,CASSSRTGYEKLFF,TGTGCCAGCAGCTCCCGGACAGGGTATGAAAAACTGTTTTTT
.,TRBD2,TRBV29-1,TRBJ2-1,CSVETPGGRRNEQFF,TGCAGCGTTGAAACCCCGGGAGGTAGGAGGAATGAGCAGTTCTTC
.,.,TRBV19,TRBJ1-1,CASSQGGEAFF,TGTGCCAGTAGTCAAGGGGGTGAAGCTTTCTTT
few,.,TRBV13,TRBJ1-6,CASSLNQDVNSPLHF,TGTGCCAGCAGCTTAAACCAGGATGTCAATTCACCCCTCCACTTT
.,.,TRBV5-1,TRBJ2-5,CASSLEGTNLWETQYF,TGCGCCAGCAGCTTGGAGGGGACAAACCTTTGGGAGACCCAGTACTTC
.,TRBD2,TRBV11-2,TRBJ2-2,CASSGLAGMSGELFF,TGTGCCAGCAGCGGACTAGCGGGAATGTCCGGGGAGCTGTTTTTT
.,.,TRBV28,TRBJ2-1,CASRGGLAPSYNEQFF,TGTGCCAGCAGGGGAGGACTCGCACCCTCCTACAATGAGCAGTTCTTC
few,TRBD1,TRBV28,TRBJ2-3,CASETGGGADTQYF,TGTGCCAGCGAGACAGGGGGCGGTGCAGATACGCAGTATTTT
.,TRBD1,TRBV6-6,TRBJ1-2,CASSYEPGQGDYGYTF,TGTGCCAGCAGTTACGAACCGGGACAGGGGGACTATGGCTACACCTTC
.,.,TRBV27,TRBJ1-2,CASSFRPFRGQDYGYTF,TGTGCCAGCAGTTTCAGACCGTTCAGGGGCCAGGATTATGGCTACACCTTC
.,TRBD2,TRBV4-1,TRBJ2-1,CASSQGLAGKYEQFF,TGCGCCAGCAGCCAAGGCCTAGCGGGAAAGTATGAGCAGTTCTTC
.,TRBD2,TRBV5-4,TRBJ2-1,CASSRASGRAYEQFF,TGTGCCAGCAGCCGCGCTAGCGGGAGGGCCTATGAGCAGTTCTTC
once,.,TRBV9,TRBJ2-7,CASSVERYEQYF,TGTGCCAGCAGCGTAGAACGGTACGAGCAGTACTTC
.,.,TRBV19,TRBJ1-5,CASLTAGGSNQPQHF,TGTGCCAGTCTGACCGCCGGGGGGAGCAATCAGCCCCAGCATTTT
.,.,TRBV11-2,TRBJ2-7,CASSLKNPGPYEQYF,TGTGCCAGCAGCTTAAAAAACCCAGGCCCCTACGAGCAGTACTTC
.,.,TRBV2,TRBJ2-1,CATEGHLFRNEQFF,TGTGCCACGGAAGGACACCTTTTTCGAAATGAGCAGTTCTTC
few,.,TRBV9,TRBJ2-7,CASSAGHHPLYEQYF,TGTGCCAGCAGCGCCGGACACCACCCCCTCTACGAGCAGTACTTC
.,TRBD2,TRBV6-6,TRBJ2-1,CASSPWGLAGRNEQFF,TGTGCCAGCAGCCCCTGGGGACTAGCGGGGAGGAATGAGCAGTTCTTC
.,TRBD2,TRBV4-2,TRBJ2-7,CASSQDLAGGPGRNEQYF,TGTGCCAGCAGCCAAGATCTAGCGGGGGGGCCTGGCCGGAACGAGCAGTACTTC
few,.,TRBV6-5,TRBJ2-2,CASNRGYTGELFF,TGTGCCAGCAACCGTGGCTACACCGGGGAGCTGTTTTTT
.,TRBD1,TRBV19,TRBJ2-2,CASSLGDRGLFTGELFF,TGTGCCAGTAGTTTGGGGGACAGGGGGCTTTTCACCGGGGAGCTGTTTTTT
.,.,TRBV19,TRBJ2-2,CASTKGSQAANTGELFF,TGTGCCAGTACCAAGGGGTCACAGGCCGCGAACACCGGGGAGCTGTTTTTT
.,.,TRBV7-8,TRBJ1-5,CASSFGGINQPQHF,TGTGCCAGCAGCTTCGGCGGAATCAATCAGCCCCAGCATTTT
.,.,TRBV7-9,TRBJ2-1,CASSTTDTYYNEQFF,TGTGCCAGCAGCACAACCGACACCTACTACAATGAGCAGTTCTTC
.,TRBD1,TRBV14,TRBJ2-2,CASSRGQGVNTGELFF,TGTGCCAGCAGCCGGGGACAGGGGGTTAACACCGGGGAGCTGTTTTTT
.,.,TRBV7-8,TRBJ2-3,CASSLTPARRADTQYF,TGTGCCAGCAGCTTAACTCCAGCCAGACGGGCAGATACGCAGTATTTT
.,.,TRBV10-3,TRBJ2-3,CAISESRVATQYF,TGTGCCATCAGTGAGTCAAGGGTAGCGACGCAGTATTTT
.,.,TRBV5-1,TRBJ2-1,CASSSAASGRSYNEQFF,TGCGCCAGCAGCTCGGCAGCAAGTGGCCGCTCCTACAATGAGCAGTTCTTC
.,TRBD2,TRBV7-8,TRBJ2-7,CATRLAGSYEQYF,TGTGCCACCAGACTAGCGGGCTCCTACGAGCAGTACTTC
.,.,TRBV6-1,TRBJ2-7,CASREAYEQYF,TGTGCCAGCAGAGAGGCCTACGAGCAGTACTTC
.,.,TRBV27,TRBJ2-1,CASSPLSSGSAGNEQFF,TGTGCCAGCAGCCCCCTAAGTAGCGGAAGTGCCGGCAATGAGCAGTTCTTC
.,TRBD1,TRBV7-2,TRBJ2-7,CASTKPGQGSYEQYF,TGTGCCAGCACCAAACCGGGACAGGGTTCCTACGAGCAGTACTTC